The source of this TCR beta chain is a study of low-dose radiotherapy and immunotherapy resistance in tumors. First-strand cDNA relied on TRAV- and TRBV-specific primers spanning alpha and beta chains. TCR amplification involved 20 to 25 PCR cycles with a constant-region primer and V-primer adapter. TCRdb reprocessed the reads with MiXCR, giving one entry per CDR3 protein. The table has more than 90,000 distinct CDR3 sequences, under 25% seen once. Sample time point: after trial treatment. Treatment noted: LDRT plus nivolumab, ipilimumab, low-dose cyclophosphamide and aspirin (RACIN trial). Donors were treated with nivolumab, ipilimumab, aspirin, and low-dose cyclophosphamide and radiotherapy. The presence of advanced solid tumors lacking tumor-infiltrating lymphocytes characterized eligible patients. This clonotype was picked up many times. The CDR3 has 12 residues. CDR1 SQVTM and CDR2 ANQGSEA come from the germline V gene. With V trimmed by 7 bases and J by 2 bases, 5 bases remained unmatched.

V is TRBV29-1 and J is TRBJ2-7, with 7 bases aligning to TRBD1. This sequence originates from a male donor with prostate cancer. Sequences were derived from PBMCs, sampled after low-dose radiotherapy plus immunotherapy. CDR3 in DNA: TGCAGCGCCGGGGACAGAACCTACGAGCAGTACTTC. Its protein product is CSAGDRTYEQYF.